One sample yielded the 19 T cell receptor beta chains listed below, sequenced in a study of shared clonotypes between healthy human individuals (dated by TCRdb to the early 2020s). Library preparation employed the immunoSEQ multiplex PCR assay. As stored in TCRdb, this immuneACCESS dataset retains in-frame rearrangements with V and J assigned. A fraction of the clones does not appear; measured against another copy, unresolved V genes explain less than half of the discrepancy, and the remainder lacks a known reason. This sample gives millions of clones in total; more than 80% of them show up just once. The ten largest clones add up to around 0.14% of the sample. The sequenced sample was naive CD4+ T cells sorted from blood. The cell subset or site label, read with the paper, signifies: CD45RA+ positively selected. The receptors derive from a man younger than 30 in good health.

The sample holds one count of this clone. J is TRBJ2-3 and V is TRBV10-3, with D possibly matching TRBD2 (5 bases). The V gene lost 9 bases and the J gene lost 0 bases, with 16 bases spanning the gap. This CDR3 has 15 residues. Per germline, CDR1 ENHRY and CDR2 SYGVKD. For the CDR3, the DNA is TGTGCCATGTCCACGAGGGTGGGTAGCACAGATACGCAGTATTTT. Protein product: CAMSTRVGSTDTQYF.

This clone was detected only once. The V and J genes are TRBV9 and TRBJ2-3, with TRBD2 identical over 8 bases. This CDR3 is 15 amino acids long. The germline CDR1 and CDR2 sequences are SGDLS and YYNGEE. Trimming removed 4 bases from V and 5 bases from J; junction bases left unmatched: 9. The CDR3 loop reads CASSPTSGGRDTQYF. CDR3 sequence (DNA): TGTGCCAGCAGCCCGACATCGGGGGGGAGAGATACGCAGTATTTT.

A remark on this clone: Other DNA sequences in the same sample also yield this CDR3. The chain links TRBV7-3 to TRBJ1-2; 8 nucleotides align to TRBD1. CDR3 length equals 13 residues. The germline V gene encodes CDR1 SGHTA and CDR2 FQGTGA. Losses at the gene ends were 4 bases for V and 4 bases for J; bases not matched to a gene: 2. DNA for the CDR3: TGTGCCAGCAGCTCCGGACAGGGCTATGGCTACACCTTC. Its translation: CASSSGQGYGYTF.

The chain couples TRBV5-1 to TRBJ2-1, with no clear D. The CDR3 is 17 residues long. Trimming shortened V by 4 bases and J by 1 base, and 18 bases separated the two germline ends. Germline assignment: CDR1 SGHRS and CDR2 YFSETQ. CDR3 nucleotide sequence: TGCGCCAGCAGCCCCCCTGGAAGCCTGGGGTCCTACAATGAGCAGTTCTTC. The encoded protein is CASSPPGSLGSYNEQFF.

This rearrangement joins TRBV6-6 to TRBJ1-1; weak D call: TRBD1 (6 bases). Germline CDR1 and CDR2: MNHNY and SVGAGI (reference sequence). CDR3 size: 12 residues. The V and J ends lost 10 bases and 1 base respectively, with 10 bases between them. The CDR3 loop reads CATGGANTEAFF. The CDR3 DNA is TGTGCCACGGGGGGGGCGAACACTGAAGCTTTCTTT.

J is TRBJ2-7 and V is TRBV5-4, with 9 bases fitting TRBD1. With V trimmed by 4 bases and J by 6 bases, 8 bases remained unmatched. There are 14 residues in the CDR3. The germline gives CDR1 SGHNT, CDR2 YYREEE (reference sequence). The CDR3 loop reads CASSTQGALSEQYF. In DNA, the CDR3 is TGTGCCAGCAGCACACAGGGGGCGCTTAGCGAGCAGTACTTC.

The DNA of the CDR3 is TGCGCCAGCAGCCAAGAAGGCCAGAGCTCCTACAATGAGCAGTTCTTC. Its translation: CASSQEGQSSYNEQFF. The chain has TRBV4-1 and TRBJ2-1; unclear D gene. CDR3 length equals 16 residues. V lost 0 bases, J lost 0 bases, and 9 bases lay in between. Germline CDR1 reads MGHRA; CDR2 reads YSYEKL.

The chain is built from TRBV19 and TRBJ2-7, with 10 bases fitting TRBD2. The CDR3 extends over 15 amino acids. J lost 0 bases, V lost 4 bases, and 3 bases had no gene match. Germline V gene sequence: CDR1 LNHDA, CDR2 SQIVND (reference sequence). The CDR3 is CASSTRLAGSYEQYF. In DNA form, the CDR3 reads TGTGCCAGTAGTACCCGACTAGCGGGCTCCTACGAGCAGTACTTC.

The chain joins TRBV6-1 to TRBJ2-2; a weak D match, TRBD2 (6 bases). This CDR3 has 15 residues. V lost 6 bases and J lost 1, with 12 bases in between. Per the germline V gene, CDR1 is MNHNS and CDR2 is SASEGT. CDR3 amino acids: CASRRPGLNTGELFF. In nucleotides, the CDR3 is TGTGCCAGCAGAAGGCCGGGACTGAACACCGGGGAGCTGTTTTTT.

Worth noting for this clone: Other DNA sequences in this sample translate to the same CDR3. This rearrangement joins TRBV7-2 to TRBJ2-3; 12 bases align to TRBD2. Germline V gene lookup returns CDR1 SGHTA and CDR2 FQGNSA. The CDR3 runs to 16 residues. The V and J ends lost 5 bases and 0 bases, in that order; junction bases with no gene match: 3. The CDR3 coding sequence is TGTGCCAGCAGCCCCGGACTAGCGGGAAGCACAGATACGCAGTATTTT. This translates into CASSPGLAGSTDTQYF.

Regarding this clone: The identical CDR3 is also encoded by other nucleotide sequences in the sample. The chain uses TRBV6-5 and TRBJ2-7; 8 positions match TRBD2. Looked up from germline, CDR1 is MNHEY and CDR2 is SVGAGI. CDR3 length: 13 residues. V was pared by 8 bases and J by 3 bases, with 6 bases of the junction left unmatched. CDR3 sequence (DNA): TGTGCCAGCTCACGAAGCGGGGGCTACGAGCAGTACTTC. Translating it yields CASSRSGGYEQYF.

The gene calls are TRBV19 and TRBJ1-5; D uncertain. This CDR3 has 15 residues. V was pared by 1 base and J by 6 bases, with 13 bases between. From germline, CDR1 is LNHDA and CDR2 SQIVND (reference sequence). The CDR3 sequence: CASSIVYLGAQPQHF. CDR3 DNA: TGTGCCAGTAGTATAGTCTATTTGGGAGCTCAGCCCCAGCATTTT.

The rearrangement joins TRBV29-1 to TRBJ1-1, with D maybe TRBD1 (6 bases). This CDR3 spans 11 amino acids. CDR1 and CDR2 from the germline V gene are SQVTM and ANQGSEA. The V end was cut by 7 bases, the J end by 4 bases, with 10 bases between. The CDR3 DNA is TGCAGCGCTGGGGGCCTCACTGAAGCTTTCTTT. It yields the protein CSAGGLTEAFF.

The chain carries TRBV30 and TRBJ1-6; D remains unclear. CDR1 GTSNPN and CDR2 SVGIG come from the germline V gene (reference sequence). Between the trimmed V and J ends, which lost 5 bases and 6 bases, there was a span of 23 bases. This CDR3 contains 17 residues. In nucleotides, the CDR3 is TGTGCCTGGGGTGGGCGGCCCGGGATCCCTCTTAATTCACCCCTCCACTTT. Translated: CAWGGRPGIPLNSPLHF.

V usage is TRBV19 and J usage is TRBJ1-1; D not certain. V lost 5 bases, J lost 4 bases, and 20 bases lay in between. Germline CDR1 is LNHDA and CDR2 is SQIVND (reference sequence). The CDR3 totals 16 residues. The CDR3 is CASSRLETRLSTEAFF. In DNA, the CDR3 is TGTGCCAGTAGTCGACTCGAGACACGTTTAAGCACTGAAGCTTTCTTT.

The rearrangement uses TRBV29-1 and TRBJ2-5; 7 positions match TRBD1. Germline values: CDR1 SQVTM, CDR2 ANQGSEA. The J segment lost 3 bases and the V segment lost 4 bases, leaving 5 bases of the junction unmatched. The CDR3 has 13 residues. The CDR3 spells CSVAGTVKETQYF. CDR3 in DNA: TGCAGCGTTGCAGGGACAGTCAAAGAGACCCAGTACTTC.

The chain couples TRBV15 to TRBJ2-1, with a weak D call TRBD2 (5 bases). Germline V gene data show CDR1 as LNHNV and CDR2 as YYDKDF (reference sequence). The CDR3 covers 17 residues. V was cut by 0 bases and J by 6 bases, with 18 bases left in between. The CDR3 region has the DNA TGTGCCACCAGCAGAGATTATAGTCTAGCAGGATCCAATGAGCAGTTCTTC. This encodes CATSRDYSLAGSNEQFF.

This clone has only one observation. J is TRBJ2-1 and V is TRBV29-1; D is unclear. Germline assignment: CDR1 SQVTM and CDR2 ANQGSEA. This CDR3 has 14 amino acids. The V end lost 4 bases, the J end lost 0 bases, and 10 bases lay between the germline ends. The CDR3 spells CSVAPRLSYNEQFF. The CDR3, as DNA: TGCAGCGTTGCTCCCAGGCTCTCCTACAATGAGCAGTTCTTC.

About this clone: This same CDR3 is encoded by further DNA sequences in the sample. This chain joins TRBV20-1 and TRBJ1-1; D is undetermined. Trimming shortened V by 6 bases and J by 2 bases, and 7 bases separated the two germline ends. The CDR3 has 11 amino acids. CDR1 DFQATT and CDR2 SNEGSKA come from the germline V gene (reference sequence). CDR3 in DNA: TGCAGTGCCGGAGTCAACACTGAAGCTTTCTTT. Protein sequence: CSAGVNTEAFF.